This T cell receptor (beta chain) derives from a study of blood T cells in healthy people across ages. General study results and limits: A roughly linear age-dependent decrease characterized TCR beta diversity per million T cells.

This clonotype appeared a few times. Its target is not known. Through a sample-barcoded 5' primer and a J-beta primer mix, a second PCR was run for roughly 7 to 12 cycles. TCRdb passed the 5' RACE reads through MiXCR, listing each CDR3 protein once. The sample yields hundreds of thousands of distinct CDR3 sequences, 24% seen once. Drawn from each donor were ten milliliters of peripheral blood. Looked up from germline, CDR1 is LGHNA and CDR2 is YSLEER. The V gene end was trimmed by 4 bases and the J gene end by 3 bases; junction bases not matched to a gene: 4. The CDR3 spans 15 residues. These same records also appear under a second study, on T cells of mothers and their children.

Sequencing was carried out using blood. The sequence was obtained from a boy aged 10-17 years in good health. The chain carries TRBV4-3 and TRBJ2-3; TRBD2 matches 10 bases. This CDR3 reads CASSPAGGPTDTQYF. The CDR3 bases are TGCGCCAGCAGCCCAGCGGGAGGGCCGACAGATACGCAGTATTTT.